This T cell receptor beta chain originates from a study of blood T cell repertoires in COVID-19. Overall study: The United States, Italy and Spain supplied acute and convalescent COVID-19 samples.

TCRdb's copy holds only in-frame clones and misses some; the assay was immunoSEQ multiplex PCR. The data hold 260,000 or so clones, with approximately 80% observed a single time. The V gene end was trimmed by 5 bases and the J gene end by 2 bases; junction bases not matched to a gene: 3. The CDR3 length is 15 residues. Per germline, CDR1 SGHAT and CDR2 FQNNGV. The rearrangement links TRBV11-2 to TRBJ2-2; TRBD2 matches at 9 bases. The TCR comes from a woman at least 80 years old with COVID-19, enrolled during active disease. Sequencing was performed on peripheral blood. The CDR3 sequence is CASSASGINTGELFF. The CDR3, as DNA: TGTGCCAGCAGCGCTAGCGGGATTAACACCGGGGAGCTGTTTTTT.